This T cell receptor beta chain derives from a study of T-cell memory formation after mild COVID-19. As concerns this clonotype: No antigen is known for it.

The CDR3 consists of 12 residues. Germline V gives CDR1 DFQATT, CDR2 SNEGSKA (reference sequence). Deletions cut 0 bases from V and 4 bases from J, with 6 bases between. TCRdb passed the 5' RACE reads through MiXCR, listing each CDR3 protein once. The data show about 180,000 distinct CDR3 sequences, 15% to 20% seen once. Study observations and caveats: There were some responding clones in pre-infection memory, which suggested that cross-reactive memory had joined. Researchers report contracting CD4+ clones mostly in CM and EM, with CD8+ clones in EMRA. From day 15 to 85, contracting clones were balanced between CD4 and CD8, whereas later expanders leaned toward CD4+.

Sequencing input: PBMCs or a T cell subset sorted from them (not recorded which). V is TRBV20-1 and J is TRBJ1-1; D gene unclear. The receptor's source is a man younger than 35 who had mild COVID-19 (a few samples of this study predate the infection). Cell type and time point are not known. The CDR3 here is CSAREGFTEAFF. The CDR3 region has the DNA TGCAGTGCTAGAGAGGGCTTCACTGAAGCTTTCTTT.